This T cell receptor beta chain was found in a study of T-cell memory formation after mild COVID-19. Points from the study as a whole: Contracting clones from day 15 to 85 had balanced CD4/CD8; later expanders favoured CD4+. Cross-reactive memory appears to have joined, as suggested by some responding clones showing up in pre-infection memory.

A single record per CDR3 protein comes from TCRdb applying MiXCR to the 5' RACE reads. The sample holds fewer than 700,000 distinct CDR3 sequences, about a sixth seen once. In regard to this clonotype: Its antigen is still unknown.

This sequence originates from an adult woman who had mild COVID-19 (a few samples of this study predate the infection). Cell type and time point are not known. Sequencing was performed on PBMCs or a T cell subset sorted from them (not recorded which).

Written as DNA, the CDR3 is TGTGCCAGCAGCTTCCGGGAAGACTATGGCTACACCTTC. It is translated as CASSFREDYGYTF. The V gene is TRBV7-9, the J gene TRBJ1-2, with no clear D. V was clipped by 3 bases and J by 3 bases, with 8 bases between them. The V gene's germline CDR1 is SEHNR and CDR2 FQNEAQ (reference sequence). The CDR3 spans 13 residues.